The next 10 T cell receptor beta chains were all read from a single sample in a study of vaccination effects on CD4 cells after COVID-19. This table comes from immunoSEQ multiplex PCR, and its TCRdb copy is limited to in-frame clones, with some not included. Seen here are some 22,000 clones, around 75% observed once, and the top ten hold approximately 19%. Antigen-specific CD4+ T cells were expanded (with viral peptide pools) by the ViraFEST assay ahead of sequencing. Isolating CD4+ T cells followed about 10 days of culture. People in the vaccine group had not been infected with SARS-CoV-2 before, and their nucleocapsid antibodies were negative. For these receptors, no antigen is known. The sample here was CD4+ T cells from PBMCs cultured with HCoV-NL63 spike peptides, taken before COVID-19 vaccination. Source of these receptors: a human donor who received a COVID-19 vaccine.

The chain recombines TRBV28 with TRBJ2-5, with TRBD2 as a possible D gene (5 bases). This CDR3 has 14 amino acids. Deletions cut 5 bases from V and 7 bases from J, with 17 bases between. CDR1 is MDHEN and CDR2 is SYDVKM in the germline V gene. The CDR3 bases are TGTGCCAGCAGTCGTAGCGCCCTGATATGGACCCAGTACTTC. As protein: CASSRSALIWTQYF.

V and J are TRBV6-1 and TRBJ1-2, with D perhaps TRBD1 (5 bases). Trimming stripped 0 bases from V and 6 bases from J, with 14 bases between. Per germline, CDR1 MNHNS and CDR2 SASEGT. The CDR3 length is 15 residues. DNA for the CDR3: TGTGCCAGCAGTGAAGCGGGTTTTAGGGGAGATGGCTACACCTTC. Its translation is CASSEAGFRGDGYTF.

The chain has TRBV27 and TRBJ1-4; D possibly corresponds to TRBD1 (5 bases). CDR1 MNHEY and CDR2 SMNVEV come from the germline V gene (reference sequence). This CDR3 region has 18 residues. The ends were cut back, 2 bases at V and 4 bases at J, with 20 bases in the middle. Here the CDR3 reads CASSLIGWKGAGNEKLFF. The CDR3 DNA sequence: TGTGCCAGCAGTTTAATAGGTTGGAAAGGGGCAGGTAATGAAAAACTGTTTTTT.

The CDR3: CASSLTGLTGELFF. The CDR3 nucleotides read TGTGCCAGCAGCTTAACCGGGCTAACCGGGGAGCTGTTTTTT. The genes are TRBV11-3 and TRBJ2-2; D unclear. This CDR3 has 14 amino acids. CDR1 and CDR2 from the germline V gene are SGHNT and YENEEA. Trimming stripped 2 bases from V and 5 bases from J, with 9 bases between.

The V gene is TRBV5-1, the J gene TRBJ2-7; no clear D gene. In germline, CDR1 is SGHRS, CDR2 YFSETQ. The V gene lost 2 bases and the J gene lost 6 bases, with 6 bases spanning the gap. CDR3 length equals 11 residues. Here the CDR3 DNA reads TGCGCCAGCAGCTTACGGACCGAGCAGTACTTC. It translates to CASSLRTEQYF.

This clone came up a few times. This chain links TRBV10-3 with TRBJ1-1; possibly TRBD1 for D (6 bases). CDR1 is ENHRY, CDR2 SYGVKD, per germline. V was clipped by 7 bases and J by 3 bases, with 9 bases between them. The CDR3 extends over 12 amino acids. The CDR3 nucleotides are TGTGCCATCAAAGCAGGGGACACTGAAGCTTTCTTT. Amino acids: CAIKAGDTEAFF.

This chain connects TRBV30 to TRBJ1-1; TRBD1 aligns across 8 bases. CDR3 length: 19 residues. V gave up 3 bases and J gave up 1 base; unmatched junction bases: 19. Germline V gene sequence: CDR1 GTSNPN, CDR2 SVGIG (reference sequence). The CDR3 DNA follows: TGTGCCTGGAGCCCACCCTGGGCAGGGGGCTTTCGGTCGAACACTGAAGCTTTCTTT. Translated, it gives CAWSPPWAGGFRSNTEAFF.

V gene TRBV2 combines with J gene TRBJ1-1; a possible D gene is TRBD1 (6 bases). V was clipped by 3 bases and J by 0 bases, with 11 bases between them. Germline V gene data show CDR1 as SNHLY and CDR2 as FYNNEI. This CDR3 has 15 amino acids. CDR3 DNA: TGTGCCAGCAGTGACAGGGGCCTCTTGAACACTGAAGCTTTCTTT. Its protein is CASSDRGLLNTEAFF.

This clone occurred a few times. Written as DNA, the CDR3 is TGTGCCAGCAGTTTGGCAGGGGGCATCGCCTACGAGCAGTACTTC. Translated, it gives CASSLAGGIAYEQYF. This rearrangement joins TRBV27 to TRBJ2-7, with TRBD1 matching 8 bases. J was trimmed by 2 bases and V by 3 bases; bases with no gene match: 6. The CDR3 has 15 residues. Germline V gene lookup returns CDR1 MNHEY and CDR2 SMNVEV (reference sequence).

The V call is TRBV28, the J call TRBJ1-2; 7 bases fit TRBD1. Germline trimming cut 2 bases from V and 3 bases from J; bases unmatched to any gene: 12. Germline V gene sequence: CDR1 MDHEN, CDR2 SYDVKM. The CDR3 runs 17 residues. The CDR3 reads CASSLPAGAGGDYGYTF. The CDR3 coding sequence is TGTGCCAGCAGTTTACCCGCGGGAGCAGGGGGTGACTATGGCTACACCTTC.